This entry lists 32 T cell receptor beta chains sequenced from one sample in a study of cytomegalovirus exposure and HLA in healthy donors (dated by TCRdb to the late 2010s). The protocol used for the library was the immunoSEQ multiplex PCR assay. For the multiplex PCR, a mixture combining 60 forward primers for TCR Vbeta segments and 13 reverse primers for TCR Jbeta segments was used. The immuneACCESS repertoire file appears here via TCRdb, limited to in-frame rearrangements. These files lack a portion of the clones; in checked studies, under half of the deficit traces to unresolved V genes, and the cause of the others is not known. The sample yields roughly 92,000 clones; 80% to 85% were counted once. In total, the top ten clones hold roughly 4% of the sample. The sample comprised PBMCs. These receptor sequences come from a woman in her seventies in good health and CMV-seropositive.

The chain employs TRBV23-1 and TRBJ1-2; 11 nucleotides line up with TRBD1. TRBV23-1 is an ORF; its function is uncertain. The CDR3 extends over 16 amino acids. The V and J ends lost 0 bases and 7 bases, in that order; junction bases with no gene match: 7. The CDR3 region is CASSQSPGQGAGGYTF. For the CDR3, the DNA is TGCGCCAGCAGTCAATCCCCAGGACAGGGGGCAGGTGGCTACACCTTC.

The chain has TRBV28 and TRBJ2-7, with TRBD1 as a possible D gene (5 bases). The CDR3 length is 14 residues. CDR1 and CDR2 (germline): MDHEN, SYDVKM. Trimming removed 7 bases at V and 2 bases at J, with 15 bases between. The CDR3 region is CASTPSRTTYEQYF. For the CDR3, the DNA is TGTGCCAGCACCCCCTCTCGGACAACCTACGAGCAGTACTTC.

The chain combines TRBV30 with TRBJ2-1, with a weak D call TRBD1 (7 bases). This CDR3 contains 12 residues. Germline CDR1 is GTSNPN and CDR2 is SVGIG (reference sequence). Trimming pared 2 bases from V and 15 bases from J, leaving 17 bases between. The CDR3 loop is CAWSIPQGGVFF. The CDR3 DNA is TGTGCCTGGAGTATTCCCCAGGGGGGAGTGTTCTTC.

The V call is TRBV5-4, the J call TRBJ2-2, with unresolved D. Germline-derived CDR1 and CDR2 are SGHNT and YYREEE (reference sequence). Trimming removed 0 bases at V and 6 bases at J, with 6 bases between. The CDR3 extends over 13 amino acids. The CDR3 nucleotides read TGTGCCAGCAGCTTGGACGTAGCCGGGGAGCTGTTTTTT. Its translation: CASSLDVAGELFF. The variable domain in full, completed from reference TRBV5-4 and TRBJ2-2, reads ETGVTQSPTHLIKTRGQQVTLRCSSQSGHNTVSWYQQALGQGPQFIFQYYREEENGRGNFPPRFSGLQFPNYSSELNVNALELDDSALYLCASSLDVAGELFFGEGSRLTVL.

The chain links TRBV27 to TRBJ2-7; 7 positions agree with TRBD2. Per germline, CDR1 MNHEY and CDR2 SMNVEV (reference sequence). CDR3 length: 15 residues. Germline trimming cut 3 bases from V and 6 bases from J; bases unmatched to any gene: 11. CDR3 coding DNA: TGTGCCAGCAGTTTTAAGGGGCTGGGGGGGGGCGAGCAGTACTTC. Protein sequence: CASSFKGLGGGEQYF.

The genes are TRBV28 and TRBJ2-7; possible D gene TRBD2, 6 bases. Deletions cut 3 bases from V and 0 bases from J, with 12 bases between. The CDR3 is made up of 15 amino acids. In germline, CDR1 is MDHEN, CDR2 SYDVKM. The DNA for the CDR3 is TGTGCCAGCAGTTTGCCCGGGAGATCCTCCTACGAGCAGTACTTC. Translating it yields CASSLPGRSSYEQYF.

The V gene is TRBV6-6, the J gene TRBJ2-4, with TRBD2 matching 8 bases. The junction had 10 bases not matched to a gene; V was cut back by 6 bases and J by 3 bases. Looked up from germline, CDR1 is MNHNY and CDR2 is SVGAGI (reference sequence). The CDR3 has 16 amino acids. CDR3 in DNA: TGTGCCAGCAGACTACTGACGGCGGGAGGCAAAAACATTCAGTACTTC. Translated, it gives CASRLLTAGGKNIQYF.

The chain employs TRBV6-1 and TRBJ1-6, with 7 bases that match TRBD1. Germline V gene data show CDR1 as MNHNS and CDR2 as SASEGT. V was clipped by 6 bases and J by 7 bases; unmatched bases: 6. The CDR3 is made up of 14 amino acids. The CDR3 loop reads CASRWTGPNSPLHF. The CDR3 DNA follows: TGTGCCAGCAGGTGGACAGGACCCAATTCACCCCTCCACTTT.

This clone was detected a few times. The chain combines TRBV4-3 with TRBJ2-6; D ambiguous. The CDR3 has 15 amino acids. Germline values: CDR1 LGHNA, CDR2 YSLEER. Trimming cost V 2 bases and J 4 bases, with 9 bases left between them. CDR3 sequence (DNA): TGCGCCAGCAGCCAACAGCAGGTGGGGGCCAACGTCCTGACTTTC. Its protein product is CASSQQQVGANVLTF.

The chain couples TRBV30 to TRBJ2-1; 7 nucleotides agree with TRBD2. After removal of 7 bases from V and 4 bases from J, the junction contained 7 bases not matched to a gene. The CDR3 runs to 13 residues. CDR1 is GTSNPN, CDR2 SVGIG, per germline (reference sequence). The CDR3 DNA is TGTGCCTCGAATAGCGGGCCTTACAATGAGCAGTTCTTC. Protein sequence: CASNSGPYNEQFF. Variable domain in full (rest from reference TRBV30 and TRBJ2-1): SQTIHQWPATLVQPVGSPLSLECTVEGTSNPNLYWYRQAAGRGLQLLFYSVGIGQISSEVPQNLSASRPQDRQFILSSKKLLLSDSGFYLCASNSGPYNEQFFGPGTRLTVL.

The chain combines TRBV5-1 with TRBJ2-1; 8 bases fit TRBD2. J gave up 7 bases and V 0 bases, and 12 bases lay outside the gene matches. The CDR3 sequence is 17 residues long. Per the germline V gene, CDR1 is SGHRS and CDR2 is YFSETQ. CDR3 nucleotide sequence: TGCGCCAGCAGCTTGGGCTATGGGACTAGAGCTACGAATGAGCAGTTCTTC. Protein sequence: CASSLGYGTRATNEQFF.

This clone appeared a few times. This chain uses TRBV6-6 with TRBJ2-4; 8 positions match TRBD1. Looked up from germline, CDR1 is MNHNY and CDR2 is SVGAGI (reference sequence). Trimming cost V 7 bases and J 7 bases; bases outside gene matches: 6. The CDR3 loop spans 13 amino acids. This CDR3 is CASKSGGGNIQYF. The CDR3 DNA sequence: TGTGCCAGCAAGTCAGGGGGCGGTAACATTCAGTACTTC.

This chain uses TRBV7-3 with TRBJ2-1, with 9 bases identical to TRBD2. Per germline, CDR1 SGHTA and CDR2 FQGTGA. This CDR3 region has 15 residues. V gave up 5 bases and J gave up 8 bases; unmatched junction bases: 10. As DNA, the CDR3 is TGTGCCAGCAGCCCCCCGGCGGGAGGGCCTCATGAGCAGTTCTTC. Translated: CASSPPAGGPHEQFF.

The CDR3: CASSQSVSLGQQYF. The CDR3 region has the DNA TGTGCCAGCAGCCAGTCCGTATCTCTGGGACAGCAGTATTTT. The chain couples TRBV7-3 to TRBJ2-3, with D possibly being TRBD1 (6 bases). In germline, CDR1 is SGHTA, CDR2 FQGTGA. V was trimmed by 5 bases and J by 11 bases, leaving 20 bases between them. The CDR3 covers 14 residues.

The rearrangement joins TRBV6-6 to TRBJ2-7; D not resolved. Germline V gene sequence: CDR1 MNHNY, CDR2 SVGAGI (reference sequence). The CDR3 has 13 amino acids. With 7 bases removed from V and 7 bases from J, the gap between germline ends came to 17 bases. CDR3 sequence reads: CASTLYYSREQYF. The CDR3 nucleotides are TGTGCCAGCACCCTCTACTATTCTCGGGAGCAGTACTTC.

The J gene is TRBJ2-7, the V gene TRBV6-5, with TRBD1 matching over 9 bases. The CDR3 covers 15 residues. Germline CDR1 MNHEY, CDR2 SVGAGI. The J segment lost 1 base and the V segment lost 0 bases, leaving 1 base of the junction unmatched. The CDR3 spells CASSYSGQGSYEQYF. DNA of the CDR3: TGTGCCAGCAGTTACTCGGGACAGGGATCCTACGAGCAGTACTTC.

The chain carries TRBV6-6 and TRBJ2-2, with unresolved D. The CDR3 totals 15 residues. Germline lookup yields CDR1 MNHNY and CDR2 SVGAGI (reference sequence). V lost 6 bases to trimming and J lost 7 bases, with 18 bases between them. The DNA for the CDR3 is TGTGCCAGCAGCCCAACTATTGCTGGTAGCGGGGAGCTGTTTTTT. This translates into CASSPTIAGSGELFF.

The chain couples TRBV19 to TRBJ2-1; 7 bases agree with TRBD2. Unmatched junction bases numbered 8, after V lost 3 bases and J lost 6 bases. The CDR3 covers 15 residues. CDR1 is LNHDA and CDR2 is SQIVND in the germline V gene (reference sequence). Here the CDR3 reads CASSMGRELLNEQFF. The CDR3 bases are TGTGCCAGTAGTATGGGGCGGGAGTTGCTCAATGAGCAGTTCTTC.

The CDR3 protein is CATRGHRLNTEAFF. Here the CDR3 DNA reads TGTGCCACCAGGGGGCACCGACTGAACACTGAAGCTTTCTTT. This chain joins TRBV19 and TRBJ1-1, with TRBD1 matching 8 bases. The CDR3 consists of 14 residues. V gave up 10 bases and J gave up 0 bases; unmatched junction bases: 7. Germline values: CDR1 LNHDA, CDR2 SQIVND (reference sequence).

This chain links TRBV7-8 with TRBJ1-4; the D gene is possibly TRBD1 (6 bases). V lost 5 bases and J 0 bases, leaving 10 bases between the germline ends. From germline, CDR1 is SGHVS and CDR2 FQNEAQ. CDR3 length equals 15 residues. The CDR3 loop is CASSTHRATNEKLFF. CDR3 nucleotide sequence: TGTGCCAGCAGCACCCACAGGGCAACTAATGAAAAACTGTTTTTT.

CDR3 sequence: CASSWESGTDTQYF. The CDR3 nucleotides read TGTGCCAGTAGCTGGGAGTCTGGCACAGATACGCAGTATTTT. The chain employs TRBV19 and TRBJ2-3, with D perhaps matching TRBD2 (5 bases). The ends were cut back, 6 bases at V and 1 base at J, with 11 bases in the middle. The CDR3 totals 14 residues. The germline CDR1 and CDR2 sequences are LNHDA and SQIVND (reference sequence).

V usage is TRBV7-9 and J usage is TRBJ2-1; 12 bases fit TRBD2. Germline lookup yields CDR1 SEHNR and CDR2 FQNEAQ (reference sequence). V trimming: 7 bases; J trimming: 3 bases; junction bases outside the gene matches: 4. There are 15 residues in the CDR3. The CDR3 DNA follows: TGTGCCAGCATTACTAGCGGGAGGATCTACAATGAGCAGTTCTTC. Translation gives CASITSGRIYNEQFF.

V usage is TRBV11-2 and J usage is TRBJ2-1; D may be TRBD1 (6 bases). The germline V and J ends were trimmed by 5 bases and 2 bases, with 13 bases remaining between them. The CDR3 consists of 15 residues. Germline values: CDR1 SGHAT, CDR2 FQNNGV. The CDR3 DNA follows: TGTGCCAGCAGCCCCTTTGGGGGCACCTACAATGAGCAGTTCTTC. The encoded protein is CASSPFGGTYNEQFF.

CDR3: CATSVRVGDTEAFF. CDR3 DNA sequence: TGTGCCACGAGCGTGAGGGTTGGAGACACTGAAGCTTTCTTT. The chain carries TRBV15 and TRBJ1-1; no clear D. V was trimmed by 9 bases and J by 3 bases, leaving 17 bases between them. The CDR3 runs to 14 residues. Germline V gives CDR1 LNHNV, CDR2 YYDKDF (reference sequence).

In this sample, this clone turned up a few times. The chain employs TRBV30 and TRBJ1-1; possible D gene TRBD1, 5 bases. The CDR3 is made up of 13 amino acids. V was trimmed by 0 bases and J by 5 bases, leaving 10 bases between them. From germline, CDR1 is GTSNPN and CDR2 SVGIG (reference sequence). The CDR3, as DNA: TGTGCCTGGAGTGTGGACACCGGGACTGAAGCTTTCTTT. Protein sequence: CAWSVDTGTEAFF.

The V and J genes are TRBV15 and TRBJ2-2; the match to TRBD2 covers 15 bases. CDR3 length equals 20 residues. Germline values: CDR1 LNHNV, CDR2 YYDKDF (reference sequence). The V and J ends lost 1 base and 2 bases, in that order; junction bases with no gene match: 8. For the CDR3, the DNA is TGTGCCACCAGCAGAGTGCCCGGGACTAGCGGGGGGTTAAACACCGGGGAGCTGTTTTTT. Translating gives CATSRVPGTSGGLNTGELFF.

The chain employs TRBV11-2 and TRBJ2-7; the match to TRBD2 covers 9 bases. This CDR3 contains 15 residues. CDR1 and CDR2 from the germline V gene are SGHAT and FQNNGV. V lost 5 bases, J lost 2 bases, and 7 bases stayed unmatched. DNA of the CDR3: TGTGCCAGCAGCCGGGCGGGGGGGCGAACCTACGAGCAGTACTTC. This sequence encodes CASSRAGGRTYEQYF.

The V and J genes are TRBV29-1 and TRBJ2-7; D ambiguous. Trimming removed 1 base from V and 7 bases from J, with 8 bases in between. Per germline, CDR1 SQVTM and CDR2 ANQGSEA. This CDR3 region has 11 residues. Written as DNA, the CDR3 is TGCAGCGTTGAAGCCCAGGCGGAGCAGTACTTC. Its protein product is CSVEAQAEQYF.

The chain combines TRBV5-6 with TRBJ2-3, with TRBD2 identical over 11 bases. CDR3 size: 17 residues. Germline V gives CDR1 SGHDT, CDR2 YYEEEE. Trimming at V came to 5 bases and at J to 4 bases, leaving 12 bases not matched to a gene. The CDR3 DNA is TGTGCCAGCAGTCTTCATAGCGGGAGGGTATCGGCAGATACGCAGTATTTT. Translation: CASSLHSGRVSADTQYF.

The CDR3 sequence: CASRGLAGDADTQYF. CDR3 coding DNA: TGCGCCAGCAGGGGACTAGCGGGAGACGCAGATACGCAGTATTTT. J is TRBJ2-3 and V is TRBV5-1; 14 bases are shared with TRBD2. The length of the CDR3 is 15 residues. With V trimmed by 5 bases and J by 4 bases, 3 bases remained unmatched. Germline values: CDR1 SGHRS, CDR2 YFSETQ.

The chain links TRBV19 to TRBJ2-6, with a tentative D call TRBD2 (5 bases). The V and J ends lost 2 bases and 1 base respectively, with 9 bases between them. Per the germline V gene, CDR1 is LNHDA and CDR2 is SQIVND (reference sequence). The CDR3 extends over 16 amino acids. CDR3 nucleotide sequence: TGTGCCAGTAGTATAAGGCCGGGATCTGGGGCCAACGTCCTGACTTTC. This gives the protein CASSIRPGSGANVLTF.

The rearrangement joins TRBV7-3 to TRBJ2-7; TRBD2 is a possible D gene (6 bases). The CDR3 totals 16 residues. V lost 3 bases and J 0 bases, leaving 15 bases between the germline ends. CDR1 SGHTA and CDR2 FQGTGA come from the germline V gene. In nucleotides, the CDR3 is TGTGCCAGCAGCTTGAACCCCGGGACTCCCTCCTACGAGCAGTACTTC. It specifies CASSLNPGTPSYEQYF.